This paragraph covers one T cell receptor beta chain sequence. RNA transcripts served as the template for amplifying TCR beta CDR3 regions. HTBI primers were used for first-round RT-PCR of the TCR CDR3. From the multiplex PCR reads, TCRdb called clonotypes with MiXCR, one entry per CDR3 protein. Of approximately 370,000 distinct CDR3 sequences listed, 15% were seen once; the top ten hold approximately 32%. This record belongs to a study of T cells in Graves' hyperthyroidism and ophthalmopathy. Whole-study context: Peripheral blood was taken when the disease was first diagnosed, before any treatment began.

The V and J ends lost 0 bases and 4 bases respectively, with 7 bases between them. This CDR3 has 13 residues. Per the germline V gene, CDR1 is DFQATT and CDR2 is SNEGSKA (reference sequence). Diagnoses used clinical symptoms, serum thyroxine and TRAb, thyroid ultrasound and orbital computed tomography. This clonotype originated in a young woman with Graves' hyperthyroidism. What was sequenced was blood. V is TRBV20-1 and J is TRBJ2-4; D is unresolved. In DNA, the CDR3 is TGCAGTGCTAGAGATACGACGAAAAACATTCAGTACTTC. This translates into CSARDTTKNIQYF.